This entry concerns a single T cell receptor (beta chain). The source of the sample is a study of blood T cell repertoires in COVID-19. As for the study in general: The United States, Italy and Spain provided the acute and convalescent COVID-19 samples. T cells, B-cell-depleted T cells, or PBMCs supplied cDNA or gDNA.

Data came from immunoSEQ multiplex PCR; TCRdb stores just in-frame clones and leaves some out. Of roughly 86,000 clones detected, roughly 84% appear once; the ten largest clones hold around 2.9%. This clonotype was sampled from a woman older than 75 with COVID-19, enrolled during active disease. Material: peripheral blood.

CDR3 amino acids: CASSPTGINYGYTF. DNA for the CDR3: TGTGCCAGCAGCCCGACGGGGATTAACTATGGCTACACCTTC. The rearrangement uses TRBV7-2 and TRBJ1-2; D gene uncertain. This CDR3 has 14 amino acids. Germline V gives CDR1 SGHTA, CDR2 FQGNSA. Between the trimmed V and J ends, which lost 5 bases and 1 base, there was a span of 11 bases.